This T cell receptor (beta chain) was recovered during a study of graft-versus-host responses after intestinal transplantation. Study at large: All recipients were transplanted with multivisceral, liver-intestinal, or isolated intestinal grafts. Study-wide results and caveats: Allograft graft-versus-host to host-versus-graft clonal ratios ran high in patients with graft-donor T cell macrochimerism. Ileal or blood samples showed some GvH clones first, and such clones were also found in recipient marrow.

Regarding this clone: What it recognizes is unknown.

Here immunoSEQ multiplex PCR was the method, and the copy in TCRdb shows in-frame clones only, minus some. The repertoire holds about 25,000 clones, with approximately 85% as singletons. Between the trimmed V and J ends, which lost 6 bases and 5 bases, there was a span of 13 bases. Germline V gene sequence: CDR1 SNHLY, CDR2 FYNNEI. CDR3 size: 13 residues. This TCR derives from a human patient who received an intestinal transplant, so some T cells may come from the graft donor. The specimen was PBMCs, collected approximately 450 days after intestinal transplant. The chain employs TRBV2 and TRBJ1-2; D call uncertain. CDR3 protein: CASSVGPKYGYTF. The CDR3 bases are TGTGCCAGCAGCGTTGGACCGAAGTATGGCTACACCTTC.